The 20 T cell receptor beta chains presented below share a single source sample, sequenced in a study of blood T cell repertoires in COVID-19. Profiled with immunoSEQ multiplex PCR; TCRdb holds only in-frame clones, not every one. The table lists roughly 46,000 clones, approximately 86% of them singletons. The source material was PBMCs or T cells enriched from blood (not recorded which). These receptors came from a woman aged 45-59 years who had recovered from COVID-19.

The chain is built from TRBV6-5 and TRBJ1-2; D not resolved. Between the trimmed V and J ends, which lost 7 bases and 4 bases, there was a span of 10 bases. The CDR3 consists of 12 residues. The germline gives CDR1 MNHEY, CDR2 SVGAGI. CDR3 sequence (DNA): TGTGCCAGCACGACTATTACCTATGGCTACACCTTC. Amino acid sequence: CASTTITYGYTF.

The CDR3 loop is CASSFRDRRNSPLHF. For the CDR3, the DNA is TGTGCCAGCAGCTTCAGGGACAGGAGGAATTCACCCCTCCACTTT. The chain combines TRBV5-6 with TRBJ1-6, with TRBD1 identical over 8 bases. Germline assignment: CDR1 SGHDT and CDR2 YYEEEE. With V trimmed by 2 bases and J by 7 bases, 5 bases remained unmatched. The CDR3 contains 15 residues. Supplemented by reference TRBV5-6 and TRBJ1-6, the full variable domain reads DAGVTQSPTHLIKTRGQQVTLRCSPKSGHDTVSWYQQALGQGPQFIFQYYEEEERQRGNFPDRFSGHQFPNYSSELNVNALLLGDSALYLCASSFRDRRNSPLHFGNGTRLTVT.

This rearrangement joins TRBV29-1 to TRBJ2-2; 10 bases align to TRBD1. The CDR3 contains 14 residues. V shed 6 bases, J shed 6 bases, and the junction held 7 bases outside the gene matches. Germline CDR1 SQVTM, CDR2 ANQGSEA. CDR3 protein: CSVGSDRGPGELFF. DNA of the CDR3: TGCAGCGTGGGAAGCGACAGGGGGCCCGGGGAGCTGTTTTTT.

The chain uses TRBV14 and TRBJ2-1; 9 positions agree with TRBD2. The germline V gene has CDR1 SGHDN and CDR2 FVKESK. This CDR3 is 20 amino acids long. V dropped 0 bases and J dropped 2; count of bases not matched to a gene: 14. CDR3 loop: CASSQDNSGLAGAAYNEQFF. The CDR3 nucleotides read TGTGCCAGCAGCCAAGATAATTCGGGTTTAGCGGGGGCTGCCTACAATGAGCAGTTCTTC.

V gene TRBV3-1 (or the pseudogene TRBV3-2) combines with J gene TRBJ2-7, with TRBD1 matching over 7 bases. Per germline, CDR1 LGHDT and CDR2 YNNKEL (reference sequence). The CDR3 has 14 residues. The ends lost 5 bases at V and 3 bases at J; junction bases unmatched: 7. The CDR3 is CASSYGTVNYEQYF. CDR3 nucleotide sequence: TGTGCCAGCAGCTACGGGACAGTTAACTACGAGCAGTACTTC.

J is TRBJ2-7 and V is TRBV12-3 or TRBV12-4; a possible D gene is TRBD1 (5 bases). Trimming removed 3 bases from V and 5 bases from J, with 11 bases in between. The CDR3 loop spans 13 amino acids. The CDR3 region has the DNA TGTGCCAGCAGTTTCGAGTGGGGCAACGAGCAGTACTTC. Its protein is CASSFEWGNEQYF.

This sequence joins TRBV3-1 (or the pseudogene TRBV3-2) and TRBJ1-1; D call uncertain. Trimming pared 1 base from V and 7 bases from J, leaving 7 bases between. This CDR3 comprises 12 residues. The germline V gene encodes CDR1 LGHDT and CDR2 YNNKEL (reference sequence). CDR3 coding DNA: TGTGCCAGCAGCCAAGGAGGAGGTGAAGCTTTCTTT. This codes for CASSQGGGEAFF.

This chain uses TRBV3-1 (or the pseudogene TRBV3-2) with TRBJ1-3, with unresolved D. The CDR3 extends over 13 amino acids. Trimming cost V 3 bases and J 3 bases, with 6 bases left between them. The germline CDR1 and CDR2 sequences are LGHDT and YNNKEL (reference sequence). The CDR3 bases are TGTGCCAGCAGCCACGGAGTTGGAAACACCATATATTTT. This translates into CASSHGVGNTIYF.

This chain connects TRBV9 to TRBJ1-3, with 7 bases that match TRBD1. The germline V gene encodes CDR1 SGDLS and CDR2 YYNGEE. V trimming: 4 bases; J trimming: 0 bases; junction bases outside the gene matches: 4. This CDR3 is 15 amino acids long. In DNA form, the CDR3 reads TGTGCCAGCAGCACCGGGACAGCCTCTGGAAACACCATATATTTT. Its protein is CASSTGTASGNTIYF.

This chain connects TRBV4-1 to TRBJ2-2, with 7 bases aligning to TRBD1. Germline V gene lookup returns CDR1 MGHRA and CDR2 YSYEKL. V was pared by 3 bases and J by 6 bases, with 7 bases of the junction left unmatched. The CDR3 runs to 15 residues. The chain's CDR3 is CASSHPDRSSGELFF. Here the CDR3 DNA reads TGCGCCAGCAGCCACCCGGACAGGTCGTCCGGGGAGCTGTTTTTT.

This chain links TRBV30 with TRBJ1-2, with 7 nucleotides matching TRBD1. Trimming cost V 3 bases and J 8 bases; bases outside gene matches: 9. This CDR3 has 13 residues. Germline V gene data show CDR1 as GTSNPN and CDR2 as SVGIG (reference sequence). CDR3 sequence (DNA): TGTGCCTGGAGGACAGGAGGAGGGGGCGGCTACACCTTC. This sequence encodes CAWRTGGGGGYTF.

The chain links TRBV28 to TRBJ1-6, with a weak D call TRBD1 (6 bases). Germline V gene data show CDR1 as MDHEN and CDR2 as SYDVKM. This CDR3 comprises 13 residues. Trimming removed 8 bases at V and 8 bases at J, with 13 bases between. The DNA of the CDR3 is TGTGCCAGCGGAACAGGGAACCATTCACCCCTCCACTTT. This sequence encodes CASGTGNHSPLHF. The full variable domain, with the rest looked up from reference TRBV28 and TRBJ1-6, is DVKVTQSSRYLVKRTGEKVFLECVQDMDHENMFWYRQDPGLGLRLIYFSYDVKMKEKGDIPEGYSVSREKKERFSLILESASTNQTSMYLCASGTGNHSPLHFGNGTRLTVT.

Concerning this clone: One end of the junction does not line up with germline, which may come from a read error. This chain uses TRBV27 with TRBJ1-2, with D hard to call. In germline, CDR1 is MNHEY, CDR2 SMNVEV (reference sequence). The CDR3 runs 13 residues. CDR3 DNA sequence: TGTGCCAGCAGCGGAACGGGTAACCATGGCTACACCTTC. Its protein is CASSGTGNHGYTF.

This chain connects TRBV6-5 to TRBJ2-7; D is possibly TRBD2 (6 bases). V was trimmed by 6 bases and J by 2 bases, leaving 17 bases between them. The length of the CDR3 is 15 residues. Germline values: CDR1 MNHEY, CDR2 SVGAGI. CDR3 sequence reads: CASREGPVGAYEQYF. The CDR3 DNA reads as TGTGCCAGCAGGGAGGGACCGGTCGGAGCCTACGAGCAGTACTTC.

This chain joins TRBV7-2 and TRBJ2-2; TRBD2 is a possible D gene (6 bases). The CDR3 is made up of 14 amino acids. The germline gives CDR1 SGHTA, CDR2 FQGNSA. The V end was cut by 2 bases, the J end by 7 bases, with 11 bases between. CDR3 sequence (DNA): TGTGCCAGCAGCTTACCCAGGAGGGGCGGGGAGCTGTTTTTT. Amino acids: CASSLPRRGGELFF.

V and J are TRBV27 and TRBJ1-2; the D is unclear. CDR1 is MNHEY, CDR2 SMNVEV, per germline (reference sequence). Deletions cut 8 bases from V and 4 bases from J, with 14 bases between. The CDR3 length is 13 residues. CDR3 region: CASQASPGYGYTF. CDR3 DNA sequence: TGTGCCAGCCAAGCATCCCCGGGCTATGGCTACACCTTC.

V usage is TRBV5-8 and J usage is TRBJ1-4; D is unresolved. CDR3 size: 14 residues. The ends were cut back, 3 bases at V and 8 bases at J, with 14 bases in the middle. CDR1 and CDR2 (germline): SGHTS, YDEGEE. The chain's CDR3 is CASSWSKDSEKLFF. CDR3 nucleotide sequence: TGTGCCAGCAGCTGGTCGAAGGACTCCGAAAAACTGTTTTTT.

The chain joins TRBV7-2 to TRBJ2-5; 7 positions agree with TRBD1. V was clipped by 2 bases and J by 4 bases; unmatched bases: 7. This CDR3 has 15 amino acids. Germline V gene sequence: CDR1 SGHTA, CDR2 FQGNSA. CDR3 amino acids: CASSLMGAGGETQYF. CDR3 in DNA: TGTGCCAGCAGCTTAATGGGAGCAGGGGGAGAGACCCAGTACTTC.

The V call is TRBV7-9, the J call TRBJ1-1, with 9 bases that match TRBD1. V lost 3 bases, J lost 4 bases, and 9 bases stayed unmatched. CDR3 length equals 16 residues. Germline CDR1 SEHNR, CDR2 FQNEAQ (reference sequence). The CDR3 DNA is TGTGCCAGCAGCTTCACAGCGGGACAGGGAATCACTGAAGCTTTCTTT. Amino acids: CASSFTAGQGITEAFF.

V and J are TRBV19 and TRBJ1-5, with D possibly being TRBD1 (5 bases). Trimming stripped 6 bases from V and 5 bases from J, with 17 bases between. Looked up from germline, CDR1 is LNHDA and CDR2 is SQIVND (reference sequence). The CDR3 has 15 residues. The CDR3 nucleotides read TGTGCCAGTAGAGGGGCAGGGTTTGGTGATCAGCCCCAGCATTTT. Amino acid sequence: CASRGAGFGDQPQHF.